A selection of T cell receptor beta chains follows, all from one sample in a study of shared clonotypes between healthy human individuals. Measured with immunoSEQ multiplex PCR; TCRdb has only the in-frame clones, and not every one. The sample includes about 480,000 clones, 75% to 85% of them seen just once. The sequencing input was PBMCs. The source is a woman in her forties in good health. Some clones in this sample may be carry-over from other donors' samples. CDR3s include the opening cysteine and the closing phenylalanine or tryptophan. The D gene is left open where the match is weak. Expanded clones get a size class; other rows say once, few or many, or leave the size out.

v_call	j_call	clone_size	d_call	cdr3_aa	cdr3_nt
TRBV4-1	TRBJ2-1	once	TRBD2	CASSQEGTSGSYNEQFF	TGCGCCAGCAGCCAAGAGGGGACTAGCGGGAGTTATAATGAGCAGTTCTTC
TRBV6-1	TRBJ2-1	-	-	CASLNTPNEQFF	TGTGCCAGCCTCAACACGCCCAATGAGCAGTTCTTC
TRBV2	TRBJ1-1	-	-	CASMAGVATEAFF	TGTGCCAGCATGGCAGGGGTGGCCACTGAAGCTTTCTTT
TRBV19	TRBJ1-6	once	-	CASTSDRYNSPLHF	TGTGCCAGTACCTCGGACCGATATAATTCACCCCTCCACTTT
TRBV5-4	TRBJ2-7	-	-	CASSRGPPEYEQYF	TGTGCCAGCAGTCGGGGCCCCCCCGAATACGAGCAGTACTTC
TRBV4-2	TRBJ2-5	-	TRBD2	CASSQIAGPQETQYF	TGTGCCAGCAGCCAAATAGCGGGGCCGCAAGAGACCCAGTACTTC
TRBV5-4	TRBJ2-2	-	TRBD2	CASSFSGAGAEELFF	TGTGCCAGCAGCTTTTCGGGAGCGGGAGCAGAGGAGCTGTTTTTT
TRBV10-3	TRBJ2-5	once	TRBD2	CAISEGLAGGETQYF	TGTGCCATCAGCGAGGGACTAGCGGGAGGGGAGACCCAGTACTTC
TRBV5-8	TRBJ2-7	-	-	CASSLRQTYEQYF	TGTGCCAGCAGCTTGAGGCAGACCTACGAGCAGTACTTC
TRBV7-8	TRBJ2-1	-	-	CASSPGPGDEQFF	TGTGCCAGCAGCCCGGGACCCGGGGATGAGCAGTTCTTC
TRBV5-6	TRBJ2-5	-	-	CASRPLPRPQETQYF	TGTGCCAGCAGACCCTTGCCGCGACCCCAAGAGACCCAGTACTTC
TRBV10-3	TRBJ2-5	-	-	CAISESLLGETQYF	TGTGCCATCAGTGAGTCCCTCTTGGGAGAGACCCAGTACTTC
TRBV9	TRBJ2-1	-	TRBD2	CASSDSGRAYEQFF	TGTGCCAGCAGCGATAGCGGGAGGGCGTATGAGCAGTTCTTC
TRBV7-2	TRBJ1-3	-	-	CASSLDGGPGNTIYF	TGTGCCAGCAGCTTAGATGGGGGGCCTGGAAACACCATATATTTT
TRBV28	TRBJ1-4	-	-	CASSWGRGEKLFF	TGTGCCAGCAGTTGGGGGCGGGGTGAAAAACTGTTTTTT
TRBV18	TRBJ1-1	-	-	CASSLGIGLNTEAFF	TGTGCCAGCTCACTAGGTATTGGGCTGAACACTGAAGCTTTCTTT
TRBV6-1	TRBJ2-7	many	-	CASRGGAFSYEQYF	TGTGCCAGCAGGGGGGGGGCCTTCTCCTACGAGCAGTACTTC
TRBV4-1	TRBJ2-1	-	-	CASSRVPGYPLKNEQFF	TGCGCCAGCAGTCGTGTACCCGGCTACCCCTTGAAGAATGAGCAGTTCTTC
TRBV9	TRBJ2-1	-	-	CASSGGASLSYNEQFF	TGTGCCAGCAGCGGCGGAGCTAGCCTTTCCTACAATGAGCAGTTCTTC
TRBV19	TRBJ1-2	few	TRBD1	CASSIGTGVYGYTF	TGTGCCAGTAGTATAGGGACAGGGGTCTATGGCTACACCTTC
TRBV5-1	TRBJ2-3	-	-	CASSLYGPDSNTDTQYF	TGCGCCAGCAGCTTGTACGGTCCTGACTCTAATACAGATACGCAGTATTTT
TRBV4-1	TRBJ2-7	-	TRBD2	CASSPRGTSDSYEQYF	TGCGCCAGCAGCCCCAGAGGGACTAGCGACTCCTACGAGCAGTACTTC
TRBV5-1	TRBJ2-5	-	TRBD1	CASSLSGQFQETQYF	TGCGCCAGCAGCTTATCGGGACAGTTCCAAGAGACCCAGTACTTC
TRBV10-3	TRBJ2-1	-	TRBD1	CAISGPGQSLPNEQFF	TGTGCCATCAGTGGACCGGGACAGTCCCTCCCCAATGAGCAGTTCTTC
TRBV4-1	TRBJ2-7	-	-	CASSQEHPVGTYEQYF	TGCGCCAGCAGCCAAGAACACCCCGTCGGGACCTACGAGCAGTACTTC
TRBV2	TRBJ1-5	-	-	CASRDSGVQPQHF	TGTGCCAGCAGAGACTCGGGGGTTCAGCCCCAGCATTTT
TRBV7-9	TRBJ2-3	-	TRBD1	CASSTPGQGATDTQYF	TGTGCCAGCAGCACCCCCGGGCAGGGGGCCACAGATACGCAGTATTTT
TRBV9	TRBJ1-4	-	TRBD1	CASSVGQGDFEKLFF	TGTGCCAGCAGCGTAGGACAGGGAGACTTTGAAAAACTGTTTTTT
TRBV27	TRBJ2-1	-	-	CASSGDEWNEQFF	TGTGCCAGCAGTGGAGACGAGTGGAATGAGCAGTTCTTC
TRBV6-6	TRBJ1-4	-	-	CASSYEGEKLFF	TGTGCCAGCAGTTACGAGGGGGAAAAACTGTTTTTT
TRBV7-2	TRBJ1-2	-	-	CASSTYRGANYGYTF	TGTGCCAGCAGTACTTATAGGGGGGCTAACTATGGCTACACCTTC
TRBV27	TRBJ1-5	many	-	CASSFLGDSNQPQHF	TGTGCCAGCAGTTTCTTAGGAGATAGCAATCAGCCCCAGCATTTT
TRBV5-6	TRBJ2-7	-	TRBD2	CASSFLGSGRLEQYF	TGTGCCAGCAGCTTTCTAGGTAGCGGGAGACTCGAGCAGTACTTC
TRBV7-6	TRBJ2-1	many	TRBD2	CASSSLAGGPNEQFF	TGTGCCAGCAGCTCACTAGCGGGAGGGCCGAATGAGCAGTTCTTC
TRBV28	TRBJ1-5	-	TRBD1	CASTTGQAGSQPQHF	TGTGCCAGCACTACCGGACAGGCCGGTAGTCAGCCCCAGCATTTT
TRBV2	TRBJ1-2	few	-	CASERDYGYTF	TGTGCCAGCGAGAGGGACTATGGCTACACCTTC
TRBV6-1	TRBJ2-4	-	TRBD2	CASSDDIPGGPSSIQYF	TGTGCCAGCAGTGACGACATCCCGGGAGGGCCTAGTTCCATTCAGTACTTC
TRBV7-9	TRBJ2-3	-	-	CASSSGGSADTQYF	TGTGCCAGCAGCTCCGGGGGCAGTGCAGATACGCAGTATTTT
TRBV13	TRBJ2-1	-	-	CASSPQPQGLLNEQFF	TGTGCCAGCAGCCCGCAACCCCAGGGACTCCTCAATGAGCAGTTCTTC
TRBV2	TRBJ2-7	few	TRBD1	CASRQGAYEQYF	TGTGCCAGCAGACAGGGGGCCTACGAGCAGTACTTC
TRBV28	TRBJ1-4	once	-	CASSGAPRGEKLFF	TGTGCCAGCAGTGGGGCCCCCAGGGGTGAAAAACTGTTTTTT
TRBV7-9	TRBJ2-5	-	TRBD1	CASSLVSSGGETQYF	TGTGCCAGCAGCTTAGTTTCGTCAGGGGGAGAGACCCAGTACTTC
TRBV29-1	TRBJ2-3	-	TRBD1	CSVDAGTGWNTQYF	TGCAGCGTTGACGCCGGGACAGGGTGGAATACGCAGTATTTT
TRBV29-1	TRBJ2-7	-	-	CSVGFGGVEQYF	TGCAGCGTTGGGTTTGGTGGGGTCGAGCAGTACTTC
TRBV19	TRBJ1-3	-	-	CASSGQGWGNTIYF	TGTGCCAGTTCCGGCCAGGGGTGGGGAAACACCATATATTTT
TRBV28	TRBJ2-7	-	TRBD1	CASSRTGDTYEQYF	TGTGCCAGCAGCAGGACAGGGGACACTTACGAGCAGTACTTC
TRBV28	TRBJ2-2	-	-	CASMPLVQLKTGELFF	TGTGCCAGCATGCCCCTCGTGCAGTTAAAAACCGGGGAGCTGTTTTTT
TRBV6-5	TRBJ2-3	-	-	CASSYRGPSTDTQYF	TGTGCCAGCAGTTACAGGGGTCCTAGCACAGATACGCAGTATTTT